This T cell receptor (beta chain) was retrieved from a study of blood T cell repertoires in COVID-19 (dated by TCRdb to the early 2020s). About the investigation overall: Samples from collaborators originated in the United States, Italy and Spain and spanned both the acute and convalescent phases of COVID-19. Nearly every sample came with metadata listing a de-identified subject ID, COVID-19 status, age in years and sex. The samples were drawn from two sources: the first 160 participants of the ongoing ImmuneRACE study, and 1,000 to 1,500 subjects contributed by 6 global collaborators. The material from the prospective study consisted of cDNA or gDNA derived from T cells, B-cell-depleted T cells, or PBMCs. A freely available public database, intended as a resource for researchers studying the immune response to SARS-CoV-2, is where the repertoires were released. Where available, HLA class I and class II types were taken from metadata supplied by the sample provider and were not determined by assay-based typing. Deeply sampled blood TCRbeta repertoires from subjects exposed to, actively infected with, or recovered from COVID-19 were included in the dataset.

With regard to this clone: Its antigen target is currently unknown. No clone much larger than this one lies a single base away; base qualities are absent.

The immunoSEQ Assay, a bias-controlled multiplex PCR, was used to amplify TCRbeta CDR3 regions from genomic DNA. The paper's processing steps were these. The number of nucleated cells in each sample was estimated from the amplification of reference gene primers within the assay. To quantify the absolute abundance of each unique TCRbeta CDR3 rearrangement, sequence reads were collapsed and filtered. For each sample, productive Simpson clonality was calculated as the square root of Simpson's diversity index over productive rearrangements. Here the immuneACCESS table is served through TCRdb, limited to in-frame sequences with V and J called. Missing clones are a known gap in these copies; in checked studies unresolved V genes cover under half, and the rest lacks a known reason. V and J calls plus clone size are reproduced from that table; the DNA served to infer D and trimming. Within this sample are approximately 140,000 clones, with over 75% of them counted one time only. 1.6% of the sample lies in the top ten.

What the work shows at the level of the full study, not this receptor alone: The amount of clinical and demographic metadata varied by source and participant and was provided uncurated.

The CDR3, from cysteine to phenylalanine, totals 15 residues. The retained sequence is limited to the CDR3, 45 bases, with the frame set at the first base. The germline V gene provides CDR1 MNHEY and CDR2 SVGEGT. V is trimmed back by 6 bases and J by 4 bases, and the junction contains 5 bases that no gene match accounts for. Whole blood was collected in K2EDTA tubes by collaborating institutions according to the institutions' own protocols. For TCRbeta analysis, collaborators shipped samples in one of three forms: frozen whole blood, isolated PBMCs, or DNA extracted from either of those sample types.

This sequence was found in a human donor in a cohort sampled during active COVID-19. The rearrangement combines TRBV6-2 or TRBV6-3 with TRBJ2-1; TRBD2 matches 11 bases in the middle. Input material: peripheral blood. This receptor has the CDR3 CASSRLAGYYNEQFF. The nucleotide sequence reads as follows: TGTGCCAGCAGCCGACTAGCGGGATATTACAATGAGCAGTTCTTC.